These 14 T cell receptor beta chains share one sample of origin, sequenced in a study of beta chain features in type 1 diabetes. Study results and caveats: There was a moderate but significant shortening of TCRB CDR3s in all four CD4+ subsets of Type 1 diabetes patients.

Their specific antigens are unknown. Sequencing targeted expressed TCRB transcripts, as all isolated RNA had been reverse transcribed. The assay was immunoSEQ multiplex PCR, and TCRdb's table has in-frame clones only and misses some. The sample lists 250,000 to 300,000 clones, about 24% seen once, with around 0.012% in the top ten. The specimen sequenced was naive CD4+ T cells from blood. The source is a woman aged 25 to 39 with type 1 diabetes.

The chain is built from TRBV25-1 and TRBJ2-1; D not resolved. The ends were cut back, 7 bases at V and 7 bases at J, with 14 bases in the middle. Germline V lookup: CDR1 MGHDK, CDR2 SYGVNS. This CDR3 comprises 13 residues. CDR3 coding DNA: TGTGCCAGCACCCTACGGTGGGCGAATGAGCAGTTCTTC. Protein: CASTLRWANEQFF.

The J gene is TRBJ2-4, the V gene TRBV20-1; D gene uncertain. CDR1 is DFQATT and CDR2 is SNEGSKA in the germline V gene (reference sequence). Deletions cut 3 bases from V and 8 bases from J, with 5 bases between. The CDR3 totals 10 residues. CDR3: CSARRDIQYF. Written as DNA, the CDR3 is TGCAGTGCTAGGCGAGACATTCAGTACTTC.

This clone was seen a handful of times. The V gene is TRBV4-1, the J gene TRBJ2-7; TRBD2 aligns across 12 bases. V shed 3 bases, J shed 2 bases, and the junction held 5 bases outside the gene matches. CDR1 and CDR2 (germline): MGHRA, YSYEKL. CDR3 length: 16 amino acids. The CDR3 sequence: CASSHPTSGSPYEQYF. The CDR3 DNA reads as TGCGCCAGCAGCCACCCGACTAGCGGGAGTCCCTACGAGCAGTACTTC.

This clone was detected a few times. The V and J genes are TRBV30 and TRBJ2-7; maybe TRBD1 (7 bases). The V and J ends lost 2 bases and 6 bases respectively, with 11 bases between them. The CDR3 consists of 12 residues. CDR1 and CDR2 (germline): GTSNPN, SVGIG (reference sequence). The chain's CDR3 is CAWSTGEAEQYF. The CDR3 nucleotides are TGTGCCTGGAGTACAGGGGAGGCCGAGCAGTACTTC.

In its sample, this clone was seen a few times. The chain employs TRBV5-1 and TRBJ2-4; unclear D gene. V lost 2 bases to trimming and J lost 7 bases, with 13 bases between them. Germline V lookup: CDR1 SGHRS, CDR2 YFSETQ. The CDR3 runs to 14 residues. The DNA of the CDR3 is TGCGCCAGCAGCTTAGAACAACCGAGGAACATTCAGTACTTC. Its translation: CASSLEQPRNIQYF.

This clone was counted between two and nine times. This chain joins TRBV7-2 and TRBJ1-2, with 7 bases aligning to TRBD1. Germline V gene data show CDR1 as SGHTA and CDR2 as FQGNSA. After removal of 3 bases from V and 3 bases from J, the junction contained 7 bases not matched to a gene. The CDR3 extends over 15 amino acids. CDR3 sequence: CASSFTGEVYYGYTF. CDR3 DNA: TGTGCCAGCAGCTTCACAGGGGAGGTCTACTATGGCTACACCTTC. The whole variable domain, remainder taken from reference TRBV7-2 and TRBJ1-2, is GAGVSQSPSNKVTEKGKDVELRCDPISGHTALYWYRQSLGQGLEFLIYFQGNSAPDKSGLPSDRFSAERTGGSVSTLTIQRTQQEDSAVYLCASSFTGEVYYGYTFGSGTRLTVV.

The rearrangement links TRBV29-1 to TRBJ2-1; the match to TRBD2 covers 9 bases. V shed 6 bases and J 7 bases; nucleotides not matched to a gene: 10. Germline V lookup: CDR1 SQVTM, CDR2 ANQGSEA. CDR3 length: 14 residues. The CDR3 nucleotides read TGCAGCGTGCTCGATGGCGGGAGGGGAAATGAGCAGTTCTTC. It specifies CSVLDGGRGNEQFF.

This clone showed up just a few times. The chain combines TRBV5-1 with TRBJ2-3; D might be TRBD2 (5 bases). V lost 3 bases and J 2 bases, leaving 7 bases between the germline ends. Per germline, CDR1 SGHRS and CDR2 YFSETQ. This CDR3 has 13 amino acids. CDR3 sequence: CASSYDYTDTQYF. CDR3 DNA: TGCGCCAGCAGCTACGACTACACAGATACGCAGTATTTT.

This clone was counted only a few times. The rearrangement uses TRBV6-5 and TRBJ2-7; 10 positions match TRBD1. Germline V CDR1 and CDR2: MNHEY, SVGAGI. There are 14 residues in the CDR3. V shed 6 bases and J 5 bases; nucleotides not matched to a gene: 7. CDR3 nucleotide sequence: TGTGCCAGCAGCGGGCCGGGACAGGGGAACGAGCAGTACTTC. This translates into CASSGPGQGNEQYF.

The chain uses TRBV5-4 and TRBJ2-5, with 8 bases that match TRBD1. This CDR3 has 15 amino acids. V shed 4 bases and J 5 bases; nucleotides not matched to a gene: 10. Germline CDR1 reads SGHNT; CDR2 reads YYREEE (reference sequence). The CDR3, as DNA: TGTGCCAGCAGCACCGGACAGGGAAATCGTGAGACCCAGTACTTC. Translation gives CASSTGQGNRETQYF.

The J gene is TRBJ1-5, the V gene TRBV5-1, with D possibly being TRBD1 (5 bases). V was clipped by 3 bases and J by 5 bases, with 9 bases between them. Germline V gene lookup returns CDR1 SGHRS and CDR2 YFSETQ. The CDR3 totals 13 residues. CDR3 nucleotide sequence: TGCGCCAGCAGCTCTGGAGGGGATCAGCCCCAGCATTTT. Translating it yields CASSSGGDQPQHF.

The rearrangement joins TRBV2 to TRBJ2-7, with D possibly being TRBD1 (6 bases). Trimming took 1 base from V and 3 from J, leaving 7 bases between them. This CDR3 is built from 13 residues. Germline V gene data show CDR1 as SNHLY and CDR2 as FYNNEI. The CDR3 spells CASSEVRGYEQYF. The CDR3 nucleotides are TGTGCCAGCAGTGAAGTCAGGGGCTACGAGCAGTACTTC.

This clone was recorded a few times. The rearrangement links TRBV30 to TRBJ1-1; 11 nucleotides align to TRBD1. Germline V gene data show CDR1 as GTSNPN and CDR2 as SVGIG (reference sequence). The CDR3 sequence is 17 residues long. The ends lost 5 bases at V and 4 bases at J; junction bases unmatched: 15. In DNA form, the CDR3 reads TGTGCCTGGGTGTGGGACAGGGGGATTTTCGGGAGCACTGAAGCTTTCTTT. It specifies CAWVWDRGIFGSTEAFF.

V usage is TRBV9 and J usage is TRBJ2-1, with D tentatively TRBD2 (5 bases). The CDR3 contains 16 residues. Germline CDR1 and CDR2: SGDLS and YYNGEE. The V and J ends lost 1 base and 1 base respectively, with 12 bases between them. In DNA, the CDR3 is TGTGCCAGCAGCGTACTTAGCGAAAGGTCCTACAATGAGCAGTTCTTC. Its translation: CASSVLSERSYNEQFF.